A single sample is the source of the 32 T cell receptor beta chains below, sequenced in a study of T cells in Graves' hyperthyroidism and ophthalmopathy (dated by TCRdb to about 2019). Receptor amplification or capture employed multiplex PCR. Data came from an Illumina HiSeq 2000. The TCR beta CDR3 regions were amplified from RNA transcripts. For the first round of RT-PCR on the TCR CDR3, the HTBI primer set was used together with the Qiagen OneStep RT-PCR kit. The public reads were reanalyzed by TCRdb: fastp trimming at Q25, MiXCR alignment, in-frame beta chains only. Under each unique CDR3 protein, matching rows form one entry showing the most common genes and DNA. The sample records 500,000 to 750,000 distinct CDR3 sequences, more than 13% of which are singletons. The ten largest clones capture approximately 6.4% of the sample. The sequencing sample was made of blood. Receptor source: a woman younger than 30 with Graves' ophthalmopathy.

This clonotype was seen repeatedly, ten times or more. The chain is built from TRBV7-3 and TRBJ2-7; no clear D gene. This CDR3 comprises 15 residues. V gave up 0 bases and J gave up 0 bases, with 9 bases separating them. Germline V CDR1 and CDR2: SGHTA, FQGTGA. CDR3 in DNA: TGTGCCAGCAGCTTAACTGGAGCCAGCTCCTACGAGCAGTACTTC. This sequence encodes CASSLTGASSYEQYF.

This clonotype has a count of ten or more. This CDR3 reads CASSLGLAGGLSSYEQYF. The DNA for the CDR3 is TGTGCCAGCAGCTTAGGTCTAGCGGGGGGCCTCAGCTCCTACGAGCAGTACTTC. The chain has TRBV7-9 and TRBJ2-7; the match to TRBD2 covers 11 bases. This CDR3 region has 18 residues. The germline V gene has CDR1 SEHNR and CDR2 FQNEAQ (reference sequence). J lost 0 bases, V lost 1 base, and 8 bases had no gene match.

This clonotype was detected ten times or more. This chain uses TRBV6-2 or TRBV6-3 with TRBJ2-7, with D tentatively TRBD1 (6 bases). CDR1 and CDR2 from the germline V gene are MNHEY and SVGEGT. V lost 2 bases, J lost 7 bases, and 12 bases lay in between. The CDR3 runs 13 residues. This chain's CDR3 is CASSYGQSREQYF. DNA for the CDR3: TGTGCCAGCAGTTACGGACAGTCAAGGGAGCAGTACTTC.

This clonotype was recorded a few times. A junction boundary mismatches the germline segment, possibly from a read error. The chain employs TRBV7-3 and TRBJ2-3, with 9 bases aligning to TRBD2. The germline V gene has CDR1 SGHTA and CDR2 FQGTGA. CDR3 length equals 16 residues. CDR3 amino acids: CASSQAASGGTDTQYF. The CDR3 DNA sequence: TGCGCCAGCAGCCAAGCGGCTAGCGGGGGCACAGATACGCAGTATTTT.

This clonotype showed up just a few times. Here the CDR3 DNA reads TGCGCCAGCAGTGAGTCGGTAGTACTAGCACCCACCTACGAGCAGTACTTC. Protein: CASSESVVLAPTYEQYF. This chain connects TRBV10-2 to TRBJ2-7; the D gene is possibly TRBD2 (6 bases). V lost 0 bases and J lost 2, with 17 bases in between. The CDR3 consists of 17 residues. Per the germline V gene, CDR1 is WSHSY and CDR2 is SAAADI.

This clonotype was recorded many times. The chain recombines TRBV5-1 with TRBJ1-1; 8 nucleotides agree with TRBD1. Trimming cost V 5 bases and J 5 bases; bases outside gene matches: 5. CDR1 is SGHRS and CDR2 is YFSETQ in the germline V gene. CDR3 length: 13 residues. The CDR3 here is CASRLTGGTEAFF. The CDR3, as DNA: TGCGCCAGCAGGCTCACAGGGGGGACTGAAGCTTTCTTT.

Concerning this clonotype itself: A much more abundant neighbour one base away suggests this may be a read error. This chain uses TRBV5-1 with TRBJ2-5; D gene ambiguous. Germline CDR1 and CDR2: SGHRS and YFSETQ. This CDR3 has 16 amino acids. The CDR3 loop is CASTPLGRARQGTQYF. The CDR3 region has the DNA TGTGCCAGCACCCCGCTGGGTAGGGCTAGACAAGGGACCCAGTACTTC.

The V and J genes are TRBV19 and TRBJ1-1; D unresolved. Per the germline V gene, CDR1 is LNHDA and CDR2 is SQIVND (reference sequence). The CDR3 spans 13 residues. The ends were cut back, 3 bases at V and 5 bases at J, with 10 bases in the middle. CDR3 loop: CASSIFEGTEAFF. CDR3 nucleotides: TGTGCCAGTAGTATTTTCGAGGGAACTGAAGCTTTCTTT.

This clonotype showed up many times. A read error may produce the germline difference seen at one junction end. This CDR3 is CASSVAGVSNEQFF. CDR3 DNA sequence: TGTGCCAGCAGCGTAGCGGGGGTTTCCAATGAGCAGTTCTTC. The genes are TRBV7-2 and TRBJ2-1, with TRBD2 identical over 9 bases. The CDR3 consists of 14 residues. In germline, CDR1 is SGHTA, CDR2 FQGNSA.

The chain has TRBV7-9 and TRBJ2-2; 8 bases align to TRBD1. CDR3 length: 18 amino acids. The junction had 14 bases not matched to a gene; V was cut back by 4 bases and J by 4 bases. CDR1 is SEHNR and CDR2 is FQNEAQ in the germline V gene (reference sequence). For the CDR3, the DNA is TGTGCCAGCAGCTCCCCCGATTGGACAGGGTCGTCCACCGGGGAGCTGTTTTTT. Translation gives CASSSPDWTGSSTGELFF.

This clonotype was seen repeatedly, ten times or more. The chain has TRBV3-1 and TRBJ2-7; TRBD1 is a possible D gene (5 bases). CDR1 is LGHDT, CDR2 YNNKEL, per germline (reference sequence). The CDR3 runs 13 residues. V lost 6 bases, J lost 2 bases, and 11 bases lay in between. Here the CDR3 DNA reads TGTGCCAGCAGAGGAGACAGTCCCTACGAGCAGTACTTC. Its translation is CASRGDSPYEQYF.

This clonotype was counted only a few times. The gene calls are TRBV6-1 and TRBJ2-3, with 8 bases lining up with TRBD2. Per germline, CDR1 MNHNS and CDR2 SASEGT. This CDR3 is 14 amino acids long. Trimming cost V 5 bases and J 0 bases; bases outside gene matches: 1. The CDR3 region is CASSTSGSTDTQYF. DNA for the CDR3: TGTGCCAGCAGTACTAGCGGAAGCACAGATACGCAGTATTTT.

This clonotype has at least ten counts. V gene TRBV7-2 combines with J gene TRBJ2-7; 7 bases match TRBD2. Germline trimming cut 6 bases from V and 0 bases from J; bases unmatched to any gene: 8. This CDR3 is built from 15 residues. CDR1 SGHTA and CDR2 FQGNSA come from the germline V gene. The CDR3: CASSRGWTSSYEQYF. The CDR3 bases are TGTGCCAGCAGTCGCGGGTGGACTAGCTCCTACGAGCAGTACTTC.

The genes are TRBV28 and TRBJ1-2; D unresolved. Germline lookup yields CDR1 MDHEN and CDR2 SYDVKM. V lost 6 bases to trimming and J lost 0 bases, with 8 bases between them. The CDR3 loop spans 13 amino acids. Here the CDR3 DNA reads TGTGCCAGCAGACCCCGGGCTAACTATGGCTACACCTTC. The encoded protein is CASRPRANYGYTF.

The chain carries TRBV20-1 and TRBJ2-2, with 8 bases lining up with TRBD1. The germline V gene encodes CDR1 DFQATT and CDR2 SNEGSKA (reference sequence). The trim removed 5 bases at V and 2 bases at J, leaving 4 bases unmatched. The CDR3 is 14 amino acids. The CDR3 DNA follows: TGCAGTGCTGCCGGACAGGGAAACACCGGGGAGCTGTTTTTT. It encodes CSAAGQGNTGELFF.

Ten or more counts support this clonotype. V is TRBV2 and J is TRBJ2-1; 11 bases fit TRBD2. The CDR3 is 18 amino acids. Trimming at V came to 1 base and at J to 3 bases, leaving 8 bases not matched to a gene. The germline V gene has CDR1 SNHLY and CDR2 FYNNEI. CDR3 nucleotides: TGTGCCAGCAGTGAAGGTAGGCTAGCGGGAGGCGACTACAATGAGCAGTTCTTC. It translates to CASSEGRLAGGDYNEQFF.

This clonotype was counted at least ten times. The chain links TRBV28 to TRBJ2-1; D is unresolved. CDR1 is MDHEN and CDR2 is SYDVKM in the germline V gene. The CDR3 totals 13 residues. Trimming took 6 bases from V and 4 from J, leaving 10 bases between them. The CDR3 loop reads CASSILRYNEQFF. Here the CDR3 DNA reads TGTGCCAGCAGCATCCTCCGATACAATGAGCAGTTCTTC.

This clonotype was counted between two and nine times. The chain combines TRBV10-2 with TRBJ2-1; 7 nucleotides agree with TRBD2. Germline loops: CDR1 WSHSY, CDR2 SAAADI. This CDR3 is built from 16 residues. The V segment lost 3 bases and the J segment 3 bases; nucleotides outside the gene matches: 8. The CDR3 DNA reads TGCGCCAGCAGTGACCCTAGCGGCCCTATCTACAATGAGCAGTTCTTC. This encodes CASSDPSGPIYNEQFF.

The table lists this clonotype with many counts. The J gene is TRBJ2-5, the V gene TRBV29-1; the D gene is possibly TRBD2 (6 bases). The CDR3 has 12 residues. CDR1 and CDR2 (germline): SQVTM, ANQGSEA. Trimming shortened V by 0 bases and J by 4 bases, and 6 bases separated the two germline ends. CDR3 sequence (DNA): TGCAGCGTTGAAGAGGGAGGAGAGACCCAGTACTTC. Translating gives CSVEEGGETQYF.

The CDR3 nucleotides read TGTGCCAGCAGGAAGGACAACTCTGGAAACACCATATATTTT. It translates to CASRKDNSGNTIYF. The gene calls are TRBV2 and TRBJ1-3; tentatively, D is TRBD1 (5 bases). The CDR3 sequence is 14 residues long. From germline, CDR1 is SNHLY and CDR2 FYNNEI. V lost 6 bases to trimming and J lost 0 bases, with 9 bases between them.

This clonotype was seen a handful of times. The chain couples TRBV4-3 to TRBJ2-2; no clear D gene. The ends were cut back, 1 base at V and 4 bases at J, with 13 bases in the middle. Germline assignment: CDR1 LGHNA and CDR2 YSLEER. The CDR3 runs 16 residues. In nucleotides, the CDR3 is TGCGCCAGCAGCCAAGGTCATAGTATCTCCACCGGGGAGCTGTTTTTT. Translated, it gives CASSQGHSISTGELFF.

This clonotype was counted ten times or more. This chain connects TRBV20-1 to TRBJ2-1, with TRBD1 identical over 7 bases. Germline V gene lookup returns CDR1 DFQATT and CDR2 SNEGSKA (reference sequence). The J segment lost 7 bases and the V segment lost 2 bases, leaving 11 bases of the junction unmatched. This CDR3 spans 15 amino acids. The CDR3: CSARPIQGRVNEQFF. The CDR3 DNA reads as TGCAGTGCTAGACCAATACAGGGGCGAGTGAATGAGCAGTTCTTC.

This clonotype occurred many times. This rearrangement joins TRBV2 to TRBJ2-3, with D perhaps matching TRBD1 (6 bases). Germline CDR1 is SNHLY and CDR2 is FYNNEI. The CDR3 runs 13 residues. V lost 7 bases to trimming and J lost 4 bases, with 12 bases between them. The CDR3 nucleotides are TGTGCCAGCAAGGGGGATGGCCCAGATACGCAGTATTTT. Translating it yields CASKGDGPDTQYF.

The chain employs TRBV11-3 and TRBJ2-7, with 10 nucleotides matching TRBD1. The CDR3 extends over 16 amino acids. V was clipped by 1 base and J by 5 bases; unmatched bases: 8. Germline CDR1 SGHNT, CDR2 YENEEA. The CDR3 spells CASSLGPGQGIHEQYF. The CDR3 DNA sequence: TGTGCCAGCAGCTTAGGTCCGGGACAGGGGATCCACGAGCAGTACTTC.

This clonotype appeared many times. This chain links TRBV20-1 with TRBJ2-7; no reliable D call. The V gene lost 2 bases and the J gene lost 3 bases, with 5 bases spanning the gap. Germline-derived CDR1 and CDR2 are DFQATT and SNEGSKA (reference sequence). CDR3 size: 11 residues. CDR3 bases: TGCAGTGCTAGACCGGACTACGAGCAGTACTTC. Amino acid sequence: CSARPDYEQYF.

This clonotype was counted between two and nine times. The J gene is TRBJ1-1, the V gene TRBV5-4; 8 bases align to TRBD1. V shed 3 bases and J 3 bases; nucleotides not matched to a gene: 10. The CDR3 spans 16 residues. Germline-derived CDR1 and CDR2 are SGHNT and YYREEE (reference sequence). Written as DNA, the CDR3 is TGTGCCAGCAGCTCTGGCCCCGACAGGGGATACACTGAAGCTTTCTTT. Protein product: CASSSGPDRGYTEAFF.

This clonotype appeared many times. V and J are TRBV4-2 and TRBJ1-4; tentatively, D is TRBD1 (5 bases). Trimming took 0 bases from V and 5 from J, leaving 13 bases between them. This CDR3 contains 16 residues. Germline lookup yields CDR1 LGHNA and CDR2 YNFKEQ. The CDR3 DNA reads TGTGCCAGCAGCCAAGATCCAGGGAATAAGAATGAAAAACTGTTTTTT. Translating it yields CASSQDPGNKNEKLFF.

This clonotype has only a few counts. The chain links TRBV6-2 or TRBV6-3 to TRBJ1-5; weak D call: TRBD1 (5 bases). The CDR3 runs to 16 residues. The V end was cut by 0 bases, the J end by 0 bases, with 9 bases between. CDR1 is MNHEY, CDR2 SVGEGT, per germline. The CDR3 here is CASSYSRQISNQPQHF. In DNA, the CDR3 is TGTGCCAGCAGTTACTCGAGACAGATTAGCAATCAGCCCCAGCATTTT.

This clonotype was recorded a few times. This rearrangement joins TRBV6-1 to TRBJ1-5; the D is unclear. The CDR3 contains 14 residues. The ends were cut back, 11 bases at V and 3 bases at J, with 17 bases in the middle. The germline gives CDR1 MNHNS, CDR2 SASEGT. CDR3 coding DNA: TGTGCCGCAAGACCCTCGAAGCCCAATCAGCCCCAGCATTTT. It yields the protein CAARPSKPNQPQHF.

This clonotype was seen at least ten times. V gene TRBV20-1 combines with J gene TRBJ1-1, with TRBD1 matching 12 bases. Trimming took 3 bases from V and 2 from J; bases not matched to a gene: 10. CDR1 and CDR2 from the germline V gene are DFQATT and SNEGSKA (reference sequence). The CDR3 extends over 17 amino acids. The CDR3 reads CSARSRGQGAGNTEAFF. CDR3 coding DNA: TGCAGTGCTAGGAGTAGGGGACAGGGGGCTGGAAACACTGAAGCTTTCTTT.

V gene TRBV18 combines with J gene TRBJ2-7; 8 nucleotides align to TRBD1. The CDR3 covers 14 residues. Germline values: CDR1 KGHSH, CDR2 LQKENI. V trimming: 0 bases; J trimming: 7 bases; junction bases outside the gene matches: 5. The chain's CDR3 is CASSPPTGGGEQYF. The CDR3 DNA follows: TGTGCCAGCTCACCACCTACAGGGGGAGGAGAGCAGTACTTC. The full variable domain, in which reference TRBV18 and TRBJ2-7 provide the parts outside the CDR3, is NAGVMQNPRHLVRRRGQEARLRCSPMKGHSHVYWYRQLPEEGLKFMVYLQKENIIDESGMPKERFSAEFPKEGPSILRIQQVVRGDSAAYFCASSPPTGGGEQYFGPGTRLTVT.

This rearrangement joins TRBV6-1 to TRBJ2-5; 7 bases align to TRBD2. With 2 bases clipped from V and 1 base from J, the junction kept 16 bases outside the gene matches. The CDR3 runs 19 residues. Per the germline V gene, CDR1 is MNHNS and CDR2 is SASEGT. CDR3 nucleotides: TGTGCCAGCAGTGAACCCAGATGGGGACTAAGGGTGCGCCAAGAGACCCAGTACTTC. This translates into CASSEPRWGLRVRQETQYF.